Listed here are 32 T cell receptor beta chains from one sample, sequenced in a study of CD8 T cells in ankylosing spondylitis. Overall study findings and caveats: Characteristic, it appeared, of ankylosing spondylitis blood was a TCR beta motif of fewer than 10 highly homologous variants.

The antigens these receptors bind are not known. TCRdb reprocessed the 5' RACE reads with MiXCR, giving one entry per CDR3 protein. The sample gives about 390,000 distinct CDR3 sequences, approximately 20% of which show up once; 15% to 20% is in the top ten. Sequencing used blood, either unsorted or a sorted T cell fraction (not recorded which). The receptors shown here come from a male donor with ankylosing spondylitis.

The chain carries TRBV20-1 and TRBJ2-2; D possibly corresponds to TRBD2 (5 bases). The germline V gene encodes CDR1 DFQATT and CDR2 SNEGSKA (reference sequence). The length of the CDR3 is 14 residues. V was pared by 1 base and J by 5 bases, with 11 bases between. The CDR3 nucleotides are TGCAGTGCTAGAGGGCGGACGGGAACCGGGGAGCTGTTTTTT. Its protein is CSARGRTGTGELFF.

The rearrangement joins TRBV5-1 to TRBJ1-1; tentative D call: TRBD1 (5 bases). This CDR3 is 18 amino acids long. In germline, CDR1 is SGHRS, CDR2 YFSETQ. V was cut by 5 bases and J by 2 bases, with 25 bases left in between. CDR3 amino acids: CASRPLGRGHWENTEAFF. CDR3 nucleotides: TGCGCCAGCAGGCCGCTCGGGAGGGGCCACTGGGAAAACACTGAAGCTTTCTTT.

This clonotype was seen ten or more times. The CDR3 DNA sequence: TGCAGCGTTGATCCGGTTAGATCCTACAATGAGCAGTTCTTC. This translates into CSVDPVRSYNEQFF. The V gene is TRBV29-1, the J gene TRBJ2-1; D is ambiguous. The CDR3 contains 14 residues. From germline, CDR1 is SQVTM and CDR2 ANQGSEA. The V gene lost 3 bases and the J gene lost 1 base, with 10 bases spanning the gap.

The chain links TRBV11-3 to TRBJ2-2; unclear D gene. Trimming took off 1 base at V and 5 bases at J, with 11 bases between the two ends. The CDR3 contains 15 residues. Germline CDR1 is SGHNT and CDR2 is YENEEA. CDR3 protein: CASSLVSFVTGELFF. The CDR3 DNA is TGTGCCAGCAGCTTAGTTAGCTTTGTAACCGGGGAGCTGTTTTTT.

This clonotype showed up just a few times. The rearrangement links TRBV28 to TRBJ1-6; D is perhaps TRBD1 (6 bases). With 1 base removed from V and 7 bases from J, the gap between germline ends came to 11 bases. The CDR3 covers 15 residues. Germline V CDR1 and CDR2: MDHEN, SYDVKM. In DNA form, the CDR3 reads TGTGCCAGCAGTTTATTGGGGGCTTCAAATTCACCCCTCCACTTT. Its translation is CASSLLGASNSPLHF. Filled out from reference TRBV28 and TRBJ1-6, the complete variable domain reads DVKVTQSSRYLVKRTGEKVFLECVQDMDHENMFWYRQDPGLGLRLIYFSYDVKMKEKGDIPEGYSVSREKKERFSLILESASTNQTSMYLCASSLLGASNSPLHFGNGTRLTVT.

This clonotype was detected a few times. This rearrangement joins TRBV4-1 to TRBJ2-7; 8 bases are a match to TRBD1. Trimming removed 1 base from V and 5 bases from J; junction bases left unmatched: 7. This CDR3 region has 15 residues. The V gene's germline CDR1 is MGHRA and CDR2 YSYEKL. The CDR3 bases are TGCGCCAGCAGCCAAGCCGGGACAGGATCCGACGAGCAGTACTTC. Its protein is CASSQAGTGSDEQYF.

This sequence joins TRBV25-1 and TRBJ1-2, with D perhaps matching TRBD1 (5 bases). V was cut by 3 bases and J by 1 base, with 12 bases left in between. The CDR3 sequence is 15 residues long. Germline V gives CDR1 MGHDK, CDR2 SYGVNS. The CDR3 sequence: CASSDAAGVNYGYTF. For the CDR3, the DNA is TGTGCCAGCAGTGATGCCGCGGGGGTTAACTATGGCTACACCTTC.

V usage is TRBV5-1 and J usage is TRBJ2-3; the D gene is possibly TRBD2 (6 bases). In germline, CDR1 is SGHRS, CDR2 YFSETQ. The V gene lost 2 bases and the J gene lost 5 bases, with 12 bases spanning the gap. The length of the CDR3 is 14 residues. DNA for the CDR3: TGCGCCAGCAGCTTAGGGAAGGAGGGAGATACGCAGTATTTT. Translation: CASSLGKEGDTQYF.

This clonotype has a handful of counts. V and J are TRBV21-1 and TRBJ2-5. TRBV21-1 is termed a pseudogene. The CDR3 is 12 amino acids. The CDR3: CASSFEQETQYF. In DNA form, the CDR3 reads TGTGCCAGCAGTTTCGAGCAAGAGACCCAGTACTTC.

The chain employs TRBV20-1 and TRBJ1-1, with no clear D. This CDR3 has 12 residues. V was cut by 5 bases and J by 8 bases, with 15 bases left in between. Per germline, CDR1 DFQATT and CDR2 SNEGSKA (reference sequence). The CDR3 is CSAGGTTIEAFF. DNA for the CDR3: TGCAGTGCTGGAGGAACCACCATAGAAGCTTTCTTT.

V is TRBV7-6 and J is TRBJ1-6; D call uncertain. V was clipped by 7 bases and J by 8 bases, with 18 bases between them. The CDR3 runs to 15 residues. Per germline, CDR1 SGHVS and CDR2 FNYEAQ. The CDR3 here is CASNPLPTQDSPLHF. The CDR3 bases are TGTGCCAGCAACCCACTGCCCACCCAGGATTCACCCCTCCACTTT. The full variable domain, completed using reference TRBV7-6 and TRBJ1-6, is GAGVSQSPRYKVTKRGQDVALRCDPISGHVSLYWYRQALGQGPEFLTYFNYEAQQDKSGLPNDRFSAERPEGSISTLTIQRTEQRDSAMYRCASNPLPTQDSPLHFGNGTRLTVT.

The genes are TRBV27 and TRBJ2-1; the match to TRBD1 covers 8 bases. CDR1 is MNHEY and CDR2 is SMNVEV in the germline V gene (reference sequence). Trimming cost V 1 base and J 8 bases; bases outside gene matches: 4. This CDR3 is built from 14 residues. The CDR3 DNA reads TGTGCCAGCAGTTTATTCGCAGGGGGCTATGAGCAGTTCTTC. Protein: CASSLFAGGYEQFF.

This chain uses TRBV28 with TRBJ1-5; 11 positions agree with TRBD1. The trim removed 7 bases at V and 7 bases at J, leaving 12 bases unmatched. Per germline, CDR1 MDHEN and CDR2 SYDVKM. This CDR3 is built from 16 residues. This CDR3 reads CASMPGQGAWRQPQHF. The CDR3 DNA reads TGTGCCAGCATGCCCGGACAGGGGGCTTGGAGACAGCCCCAGCATTTT.

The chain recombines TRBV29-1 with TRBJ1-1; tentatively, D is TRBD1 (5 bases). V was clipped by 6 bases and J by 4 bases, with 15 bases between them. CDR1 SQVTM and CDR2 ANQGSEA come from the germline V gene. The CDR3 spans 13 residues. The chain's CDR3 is CSVVRDWGTEAFF. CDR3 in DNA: TGCAGCGTGGTCCGGGACTGGGGCACTGAAGCTTTCTTT. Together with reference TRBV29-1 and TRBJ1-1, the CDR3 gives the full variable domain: SAVISQKPSRDICQRGTSLTIQCQVDSQVTMMFWYRQQPGQSLTLIATANQGSEATYESGFVIDKFPISRPNLTFSTLTVSNMSPEDSSIYLCSVVRDWGTEAFFGQGTRLTVV.

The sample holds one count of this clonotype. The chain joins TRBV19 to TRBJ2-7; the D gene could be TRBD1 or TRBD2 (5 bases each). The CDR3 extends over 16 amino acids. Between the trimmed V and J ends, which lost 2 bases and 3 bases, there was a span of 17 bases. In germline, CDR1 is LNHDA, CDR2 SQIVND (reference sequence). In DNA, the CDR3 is TGTGCCAGTAGTATATCGCCAGGGAGTCGCTACTACGAGCAGTACTTC. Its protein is CASSISPGSRYYEQYF.

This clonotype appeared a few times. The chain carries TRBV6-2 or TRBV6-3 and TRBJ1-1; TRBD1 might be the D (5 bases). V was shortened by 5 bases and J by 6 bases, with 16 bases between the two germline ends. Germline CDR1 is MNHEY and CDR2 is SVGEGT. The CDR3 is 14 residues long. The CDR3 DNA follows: TGTGCCAGCAGTCTTTCCTGGGACGTCCCTGAAGCTTTCTTT. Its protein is CASSLSWDVPEAFF.

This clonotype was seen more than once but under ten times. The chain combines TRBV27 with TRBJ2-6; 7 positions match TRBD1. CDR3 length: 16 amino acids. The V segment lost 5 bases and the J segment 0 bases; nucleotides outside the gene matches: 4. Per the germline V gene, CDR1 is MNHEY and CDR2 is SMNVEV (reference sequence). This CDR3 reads CASSVTGLSGANVLTF. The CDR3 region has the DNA TGTGCCAGCAGTGTGACAGGGCTCTCTGGGGCCAACGTCCTGACTTTC.

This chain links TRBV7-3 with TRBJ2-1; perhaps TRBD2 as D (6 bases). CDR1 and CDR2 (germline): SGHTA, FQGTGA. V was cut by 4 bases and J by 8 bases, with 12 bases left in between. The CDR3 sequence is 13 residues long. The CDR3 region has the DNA TGTGCCAGCAGCTCCCCTTGGGGGGATGAGCAGTTCTTC. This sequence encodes CASSSPWGDEQFF.

The CDR3 reads CASSFDGQASYEQYF. CDR3 DNA: TGTGCCAGCAGCTTCGACGGACAGGCGTCCTACGAGCAGTACTTC. The chain recombines TRBV7-2 with TRBJ2-7; 7 bases fit TRBD1. CDR1 and CDR2 from the germline V gene are SGHTA and FQGNSA. This CDR3 has 15 amino acids. J gave up 1 base and V 3 bases, and 6 bases lay outside the gene matches.

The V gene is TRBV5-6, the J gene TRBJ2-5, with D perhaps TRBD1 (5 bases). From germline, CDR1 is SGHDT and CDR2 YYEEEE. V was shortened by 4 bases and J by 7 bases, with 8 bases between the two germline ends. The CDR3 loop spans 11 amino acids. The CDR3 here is CASSTTGTQYF. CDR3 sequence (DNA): TGTGCCAGCAGCACCACAGGGACCCAGTACTTC.

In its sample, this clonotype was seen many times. CDR3 DNA sequence: TGCAGCGTTCGGTCTGGGGCCAACGTCCTGACTTTC. Protein sequence: CSVRSGANVLTF. This rearrangement joins TRBV29-1 to TRBJ2-6; no reliable D call. The CDR3 consists of 12 residues. The germline V and J ends were trimmed by 5 bases and 1 base, with 3 bases remaining between them. The germline CDR1 and CDR2 sequences are SQVTM and ANQGSEA.

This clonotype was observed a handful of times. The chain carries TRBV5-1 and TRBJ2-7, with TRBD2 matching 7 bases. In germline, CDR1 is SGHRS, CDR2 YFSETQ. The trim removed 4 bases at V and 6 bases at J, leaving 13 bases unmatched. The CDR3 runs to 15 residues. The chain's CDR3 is CASSDERGMRGEQYF. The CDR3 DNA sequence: TGCGCCAGCAGCGACGAGCGGGGAATGAGGGGCGAGCAGTACTTC.

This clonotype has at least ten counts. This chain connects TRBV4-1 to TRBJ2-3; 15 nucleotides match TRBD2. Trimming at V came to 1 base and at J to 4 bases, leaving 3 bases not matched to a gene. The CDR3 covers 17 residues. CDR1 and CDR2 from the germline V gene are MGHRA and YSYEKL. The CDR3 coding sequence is TGCGCCAGCAGCCAAGGGGGACTAGCGGGAGGTTCAGATACGCAGTATTTT. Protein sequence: CASSQGGLAGGSDTQYF.

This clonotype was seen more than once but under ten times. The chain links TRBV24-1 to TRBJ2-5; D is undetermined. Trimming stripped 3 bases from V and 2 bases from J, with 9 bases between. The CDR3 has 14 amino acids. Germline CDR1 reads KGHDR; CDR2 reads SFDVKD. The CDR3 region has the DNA TGTGCCACCAGTGATCTCGCTGCTCAAGAGACCCAGTACTTC. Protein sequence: CATSDLAAQETQYF.

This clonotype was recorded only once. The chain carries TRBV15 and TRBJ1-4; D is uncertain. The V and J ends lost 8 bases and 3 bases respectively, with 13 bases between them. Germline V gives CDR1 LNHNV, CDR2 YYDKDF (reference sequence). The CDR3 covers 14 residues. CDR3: CATREGIANEKLFF. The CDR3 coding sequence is TGTGCCACCCGCGAGGGTATTGCTAATGAAAAACTGTTTTTT.

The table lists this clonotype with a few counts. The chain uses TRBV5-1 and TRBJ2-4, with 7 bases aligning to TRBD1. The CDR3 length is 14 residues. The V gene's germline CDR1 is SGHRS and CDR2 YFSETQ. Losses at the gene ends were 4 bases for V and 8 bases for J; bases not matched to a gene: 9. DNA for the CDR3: TGCGCCAGCAGCCTGGGACAGCTGAGGGACATTCAGTACTTC. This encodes CASSLGQLRDIQYF.

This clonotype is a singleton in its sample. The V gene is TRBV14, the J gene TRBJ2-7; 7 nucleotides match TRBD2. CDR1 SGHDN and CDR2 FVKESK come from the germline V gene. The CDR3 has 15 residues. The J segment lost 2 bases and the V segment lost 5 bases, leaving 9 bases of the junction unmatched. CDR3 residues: CASSSWGGRAYEQYF. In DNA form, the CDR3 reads TGTGCCAGCAGCTCATGGGGGGGTCGAGCCTACGAGCAGTACTTC.

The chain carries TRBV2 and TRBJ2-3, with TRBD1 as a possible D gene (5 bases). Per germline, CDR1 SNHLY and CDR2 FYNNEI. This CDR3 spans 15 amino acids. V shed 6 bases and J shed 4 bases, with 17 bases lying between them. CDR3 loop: CASSLLVAGPDTQYF. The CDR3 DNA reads TGTGCCAGCAGCCTTTTAGTAGCAGGGCCAGATACGCAGTATTTT.

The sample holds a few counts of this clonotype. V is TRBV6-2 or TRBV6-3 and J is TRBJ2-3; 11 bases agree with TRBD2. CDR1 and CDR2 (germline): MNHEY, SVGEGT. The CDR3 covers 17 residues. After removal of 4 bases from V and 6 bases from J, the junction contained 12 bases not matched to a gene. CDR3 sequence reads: CASSSQGLAEEGDTQYF. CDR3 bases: TGTGCCAGCAGTTCCCAGGGACTAGCGGAAGAAGGGGATACGCAGTATTTT.

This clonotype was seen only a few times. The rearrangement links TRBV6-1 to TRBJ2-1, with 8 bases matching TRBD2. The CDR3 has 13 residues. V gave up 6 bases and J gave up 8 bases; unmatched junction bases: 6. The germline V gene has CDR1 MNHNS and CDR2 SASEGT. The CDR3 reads CASRWSGSDEQFF. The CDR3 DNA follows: TGTGCCAGCAGATGGAGCGGGAGCGATGAGCAGTTCTTC.

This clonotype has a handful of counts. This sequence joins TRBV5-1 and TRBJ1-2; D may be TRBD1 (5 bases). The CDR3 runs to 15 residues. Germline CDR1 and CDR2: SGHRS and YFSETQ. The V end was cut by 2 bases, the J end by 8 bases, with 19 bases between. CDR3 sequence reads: CASSFPTDPPGGYTF. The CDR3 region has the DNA TGCGCCAGCAGCTTCCCGACAGACCCCCCGGGGGGCTACACCTTC.

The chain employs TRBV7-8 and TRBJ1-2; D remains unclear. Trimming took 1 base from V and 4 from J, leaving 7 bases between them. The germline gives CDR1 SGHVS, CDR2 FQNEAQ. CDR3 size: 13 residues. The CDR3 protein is CASSLGPLYGYTF. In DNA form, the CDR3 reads TGTGCCAGCAGCTTAGGACCTCTCTATGGCTACACCTTC. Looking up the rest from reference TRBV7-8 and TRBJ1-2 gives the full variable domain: GAGVSQSPRYKVAKRGQDVALRCDPISGHVSLFWYQQALGQGPEFLTYFQNEAQLDKSGLPSDRFFAERPEGSVSTLKIQRTQQEDSAVYLCASSLGPLYGYTFGSGTRLTVV.